This TCR beta chain originates from a study of identifying expanded T cells in peripheral blood. General study points: Over two and four weeks, about 15 and 19 clones changed, versus around 1.2 between replicates. Across healthy donors, higher total template counts meant significantly greater roughly 2-week count variance.

During the collection period, no donor immune events like infections were recorded. The table lists this clone with a few counts. Its matching antigen is unknown. Clones were read by immunoSEQ multiplex PCR, and TCRdb kept only the in-frame ones, dropping some. Found here are 70,000 to 95,000 clones, 85% to 90% of them singletons; the top ten hold approximately 7%. CDR3 length equals 13 residues. Between the trimmed V and J ends, which lost 1 base and 5 bases, there was a span of 10 bases. The germline V gene encodes CDR1 SGHKS and CDR2 YYEKEE (reference sequence). The chain joins TRBV5-5 to TRBJ2-7; no definite D call. The sequenced sample was blood. This clonotype originated in a person aged 18-69 years in good health. CDR3 nucleotide sequence: TGTGCCAGCAGCTTGAGGCCTACGAACGAGCAGTACTTC. This codes for CASSLRPTNEQYF.